The clone carrying this T cell receptor beta chain showed up just a few times. Its target is unknown. Just one base apart from a much larger clone, this may be a read error. These data originate in a study of T cells after yellow fever vaccination. Study-level results: Researchers cautioned that FACS-sorted repertoires could harbor abundant clonotypes contaminating from the bulk population. It was the secondary response that reached its peak faster, day 5 versus 15, but it was weaker. Subsequent to the booster, the majority of primary-vaccination clones reappeared (around 95% CD4, 88% CD8).

TCRdb analysed the 5' RACE reads with MiXCR anew, one entry per CDR3 protein. Found here are tens of thousands of distinct CDR3 sequences, approximately 4.7% of them singletons; the top ten hold 40% to 55%. This CDR3 spans 16 amino acids. Germline lookup yields CDR1 DFQATT and CDR2 SNEGSKA (reference sequence). The rearrangement links TRBV20-1 to TRBJ2-7; 9 nucleotides match TRBD2. Sequenced material: CD8+ T cells sorted from PBMCs, taken 5 days after the yellow fever booster vaccination. The clonotype was recovered from a man aged 25-40 years who received the YFV17D yellow fever vaccine. CDR3 DNA sequence: TGCTGTGCTTCTCCCTCAGCGGGAGGTTTCTCCTACGAGCAGTACTTC. This gives the protein CCASPSAGGFSYEQYF.